The 30 T cell receptor beta chains given below trace back to one sample, sequenced in a study of blood T cell repertoires in COVID-19. The protocol was immunoSEQ multiplex PCR, while the TCRdb copy is restricted to in-frame clones and leaves out a portion. The sample records around 140,000 clones, 84% being singletons. Sequencing was performed on peripheral blood. The receptor set was obtained from a human donor in a cohort sampled during active COVID-19.

The rearrangement uses TRBV4-2 and TRBJ2-2, with D maybe TRBD2 (5 bases). V was shortened by 4 bases and J by 3 bases, with 15 bases between the two germline ends. The CDR3 extends over 16 amino acids. CDR1 is LGHNA and CDR2 is YNFKEQ in the germline V gene. DNA of the CDR3: TGTGCCAGCAGCCCGGCTGAGGTAGCGTACACCGGGGAGCTGTTTTTT. Amino acid sequence: CASSPAEVAYTGELFF.

V gene TRBV5-4 combines with J gene TRBJ1-2, with TRBD1 matching over 7 bases. The germline V gene encodes CDR1 SGHNT and CDR2 YYREEE (reference sequence). CDR3 length: 14 residues. Trimming took 2 bases from V and 5 from J; bases not matched to a gene: 6. CDR3 residues: CASSLGRGSYGYTF. The DNA of the CDR3 is TGTGCCAGCAGCTTAGGCAGGGGGAGTTATGGCTACACCTTC.

The rearrangement uses TRBV4-1 and TRBJ2-4, with D possibly TRBD1 on 6 matching bases. The CDR3 contains 17 residues. Germline V gene lookup returns CDR1 MGHRA and CDR2 YSYEKL. Between the trimmed V and J ends, which lost 0 bases and 2 bases, there was a span of 14 bases. This CDR3 reads CASSQDWGLMTKNIQYF. CDR3 bases: TGCGCCAGCAGCCAAGACTGGGGGCTTATGACCAAAAACATTCAGTACTTC.

The rearrangement joins TRBV3-1 (or the pseudogene TRBV3-2) to TRBJ2-1; D is unresolved. Germline assignment: CDR1 LGHDT and CDR2 YNNKEL (reference sequence). V gave up 4 bases and J gave up 8 bases, with 18 bases separating them. CDR3 length equals 15 residues. Written as DNA, the CDR3 is TGTGCCAGCAGCCCCCGGTGGTTTGCTGGAGATGAGCAGTTCTTC. This sequence encodes CASSPRWFAGDEQFF.

The chain employs TRBV19 and TRBJ2-5; 9 nucleotides agree with TRBD1. This CDR3 region has 15 residues. From germline, CDR1 is LNHDA and CDR2 SQIVND (reference sequence). V shed 5 bases, J shed 4 bases, and the junction held 8 bases outside the gene matches. CDR3 residues: CASSPGQGKVETQYF. Here the CDR3 DNA reads TGTGCCAGTAGTCCCGGACAGGGGAAGGTAGAGACCCAGTACTTC.

The chain recombines TRBV19 with TRBJ2-3; tentatively, D is TRBD2 (5 bases). Germline CDR1 LNHDA, CDR2 SQIVND (reference sequence). The CDR3 is 13 residues long. The V end lost 4 bases, the J end lost 6 bases, and 11 bases lay between the germline ends. The CDR3 DNA follows: TGTGCCAGTAGTACGGAGGCCGTGGATACGCAGTATTTT. It yields the protein CASSTEAVDTQYF.

Regarding this clone: A read error may explain this, as a much larger clone is one base away. Other nucleotide sequences in the sample specify the same CDR3. The chain links TRBV11-2 to TRBJ1-1; D gene ambiguous. Germline lookup yields CDR1 SGHAT and CDR2 FQNNGV. The CDR3 covers 13 residues. Trimming left V 2 bases short and J 1 base short, with 5 bases between. The CDR3 here is CASSLNRNTEAFF. DNA for the CDR3: TGTGCCAGCAGCTTAAACAGGAACACTGAAGCTTTCTTT.

The rearrangement joins TRBV9 to TRBJ1-2; D gene uncertain. The CDR3 contains 14 residues. The V gene's germline CDR1 is SGDLS and CDR2 YYNGEE. The germline V and J ends were trimmed by 0 bases and 4 bases, with 10 bases remaining between them. The CDR3 region is CASSVVGLSYGYTF. CDR3 in DNA: TGTGCCAGCAGCGTAGTGGGCCTTTCCTATGGCTACACCTTC.

The chain joins TRBV6-1 to TRBJ1-2, with D possibly TRBD1 on 6 matching bases. Germline V gene data show CDR1 as MNHNS and CDR2 as SASEGT. CDR3 length equals 16 residues. V was trimmed by 4 bases and J by 7 bases, leaving 22 bases between them. The CDR3 here is CASSVDRFSGSSGYTF. CDR3 bases: TGTGCCAGCAGTGTCGACAGGTTTTCCGGGTCTAGTGGCTACACCTTC.

This chain links TRBV4-1 with TRBJ2-1; 8 nucleotides match TRBD1. The CDR3 consists of 17 residues. The junction had 13 bases not matched to a gene; V was cut back by 5 bases and J by 4 bases. Per germline, CDR1 MGHRA and CDR2 YSYEKL. This CDR3 reads CASSAVRGPDIYNEQFF. The CDR3 nucleotides read TGCGCCAGCAGCGCCGTCAGGGGGCCGGATATTTACAATGAGCAGTTCTTC.

V is TRBV2 and J is TRBJ2-5; 10 bases agree with TRBD2. Germline CDR1 and CDR2: SNHLY and FYNNEI. The CDR3 runs to 13 residues. The V and J ends lost 5 bases and 9 bases, in that order; junction bases with no gene match: 6. The CDR3: CASSQLAGSAQYF. Here the CDR3 DNA reads TGTGCCAGCAGTCAACTAGCGGGGAGCGCCCAGTACTTC.

The rearrangement joins TRBV25-1 to TRBJ2-7; possibly TRBD2 for D (5 bases). Germline lookup yields CDR1 MGHDK and CDR2 SYGVNS. Trimming cost V 4 bases and J 0 bases, with 19 bases left between them. The CDR3 extends over 17 amino acids. DNA of the CDR3: TGTGCCAGCAGTGCCTGCTTAGGAGGCCCGAGCTCCTACGAGCAGTACGTC. This codes for CASSACLGGPSSYEQYV.

The chain recombines TRBV5-1 with TRBJ1-1; unclear D gene. Germline V CDR1 and CDR2: SGHRS, YFSETQ. This CDR3 is built from 16 residues. V dropped 4 bases and J dropped 4 bases, with 20 bases sitting between them. The CDR3 loop reads CASSDWSGGKGTEAFF. In nucleotides, the CDR3 is TGCGCCAGCAGCGATTGGTCGGGTGGCAAAGGCACTGAAGCTTTCTTT.

The rearrangement links TRBV5-4 to TRBJ2-7; 10 bases agree with TRBD2. This CDR3 has 16 residues. The germline V gene encodes CDR1 SGHNT and CDR2 YYREEE (reference sequence). Germline trimming cut 0 bases from V and 1 base from J; bases unmatched to any gene: 4. The CDR3 region is CASSLGVTSGSYEQYV. CDR3 nucleotide sequence: TGTGCCAGCAGCTTGGGGGTGACTAGCGGGTCCTACGAGCAGTACGTC.

CDR3 sequence reads: CASSYRGNTEAFF. CDR3 coding DNA: TGTGCCAGCAGCTACAGGGGGAACACTGAAGCTTTCTTT. The V call is TRBV3-1 (or the pseudogene TRBV3-2), the J call TRBJ1-1, with 7 bases fitting TRBD1. The V gene end was trimmed by 5 bases and the J gene end by 1 base; junction bases not matched to a gene: 1. The CDR3 consists of 13 residues. CDR1 is LGHDT and CDR2 is YNNKEL in the germline V gene (reference sequence).

This rearrangement joins TRBV7-9 to TRBJ2-5; the match to TRBD2 covers 10 bases. With V trimmed by 7 bases and J by 5 bases, 7 bases remained unmatched. Germline loops: CDR1 SEHNR, CDR2 FQNEAQ (reference sequence). This CDR3 region has 14 residues. The CDR3 protein is CASTGGLAVETQYF. In DNA, the CDR3 is TGTGCCAGCACCGGCGGACTAGCGGTGGAGACCCAGTACTTC.

V is TRBV6-2 or TRBV6-3 and J is TRBJ1-5; 10 bases fit TRBD1. CDR3 length: 16 amino acids. Germline V gives CDR1 MNHEY, CDR2 SVGEGT. The V gene end was trimmed by 5 bases and the J gene end by 8 bases; junction bases not matched to a gene: 12. CDR3: CASSRTGTGAGEPQHF. CDR3 nucleotides: TGTGCCAGCAGTCGTACCGGGACAGGGGCCGGGGAGCCCCAGCATTTT.

The gene calls are TRBV7-3 and TRBJ2-1; 7 bases line up with TRBD2. This CDR3 contains 15 residues. V was clipped by 5 bases and J by 5 bases; unmatched bases: 9. Germline values: CDR1 SGHTA, CDR2 FQGTGA. The CDR3 here is CASSLFRGEHNEQFF. CDR3 nucleotides: TGTGCCAGCAGCCTTTTTCGGGGGGAGCACAATGAGCAGTTCTTC.

This rearrangement joins TRBV11-3 to TRBJ1-1; D perhaps matches TRBD1 (6 bases). This CDR3 is built from 15 residues. Per the germline V gene, CDR1 is SGHNT and CDR2 is YENEEA. V lost 5 bases and J lost 1, with 14 bases in between. The CDR3 spells CASSLRQATNTEAFF. The CDR3 bases are TGTGCCAGCAGCCTCAGACAGGCAACGAACACTGAAGCTTTCTTT.

The rearrangement uses TRBV6-5 and TRBJ1-1; a possible D gene is TRBD1 (6 bases). Trimming pared 6 bases from V and 8 bases from J, leaving 10 bases between. The CDR3 has 11 residues. The germline V gene has CDR1 MNHEY and CDR2 SVGAGI. CDR3 sequence reads: CASRRQEEAFF. CDR3 in DNA: TGTGCCAGCAGAAGACAGGAAGAAGCTTTCTTT.

V is TRBV6-4 and J is TRBJ2-3; D is perhaps TRBD2 (5 bases). V lost 5 bases and J lost 5, with 11 bases in between. This CDR3 has 13 residues. Germline V gives CDR1 MRHNA, CDR2 SNTAGT. The CDR3 DNA is TGTGCCAGCAGTTCCGGGATGGGAGATACGCAGTATTTT. Its protein product is CASSSGMGDTQYF.

This clone was detected a few times. Other nucleotide sequences from this sample produce the same CDR3. This chain connects TRBV7-3 to TRBJ2-1; 7 bases fit TRBD2. Germline CDR1 SGHTA, CDR2 FQGTGA. V lost 1 base, J lost 0 bases, and 3 bases stayed unmatched. This CDR3 has 16 residues. The CDR3 nucleotides read TGTGCCAGCAGCTTAAGGGGCGGGAGCTCCTACAATGAGCAGTTCTTC. Translation: CASSLRGGSSYNEQFF.

This chain joins TRBV7-9 and TRBJ2-7; D possibly corresponds to TRBD1 (6 bases). The ends were cut back, 1 base at V and 11 bases at J, with 21 bases in the middle. Per the germline V gene, CDR1 is SEHNR and CDR2 is FQNEAQ (reference sequence). This CDR3 is built from 15 residues. CDR3 sequence (DNA): TGTGCCAGCAGCTTAGGGCAGGGGACGGACCGTTTGAAGTACTTC. This codes for CASSLGQGTDRLKYF.

The chain has TRBV4-2 and TRBJ1-2; D is uncertain. The CDR3 runs to 14 residues. Germline V gives CDR1 LGHNA, CDR2 YNFKEQ. Trimming removed 0 bases at V and 3 bases at J, with 8 bases between. The CDR3 DNA is TGTGCCAGCAGCCAAGATCTAGTGGACTATGGCTACACCTTC. It specifies CASSQDLVDYGYTF.

CDR3 residues: CASSTGQGLNQPQHF. The CDR3 coding sequence is TGTGCCAGCAGCACGGGACAGGGCCTCAATCAGCCCCAGCATTTT. This chain connects TRBV6-5 to TRBJ1-5; 9 bases are shared with TRBD1. Germline values: CDR1 MNHEY, CDR2 SVGAGI. The CDR3 contains 15 residues. After removal of 6 bases from V and 3 bases from J, the junction contained 6 bases not matched to a gene.

This clone appeared a single time. CDR3 sequence reads: CASSPWEHQETQYF. The CDR3 nucleotides are TGTGCCAGCTCACCATGGGAGCACCAAGAGACCCAGTACTTC. This chain connects TRBV18 to TRBJ2-5; D might be TRBD2 (5 bases). Per the germline V gene, CDR1 is KGHSH and CDR2 is LQKENI. This CDR3 is 14 amino acids long. V lost 2 bases and J lost 0, with 7 bases in between.

This clone was seen a handful of times. This chain joins TRBV11-3 and TRBJ1-2; 7 nucleotides line up with TRBD1. Germline V lookup: CDR1 SGHNT, CDR2 YENEEA. The trim removed 6 bases at V and 8 bases at J, leaving 12 bases unmatched. This CDR3 comprises 14 residues. As DNA, the CDR3 is TGTGCCAGCAGTTATACAGGGGATGGTGGAGGCTACACCTTC. Translated, it gives CASSYTGDGGGYTF.

This clone was detected only a few times. V and J are TRBV7-2 and TRBJ1-6; D remains unclear. Germline CDR1 is SGHTA and CDR2 is FQGNSA. The ends were cut back, 7 bases at V and 2 bases at J, with 9 bases in the middle. This CDR3 has 14 amino acids. The CDR3 nucleotides are TGTGCCAGCAAAACCGACACCTATAATTCACCCCTCCACTTT. The encoded protein is CASKTDTYNSPLHF.

The gene calls are TRBV21-1 and TRBJ1-2; the listed D gene, TRBD1, was not tested against the DNA. TRBV21-1 is an annotated pseudogene. The CDR3 is 17 amino acids. The CDR3 DNA is TGTGCCAGCAGCAATCCGGGACAGGAGAACTCAAACAATGGCTACACCTTC. Translated, it gives CASSNPGQENSNNGYTF.

V gene TRBV20-1 combines with J gene TRBJ2-7, with a weak D call TRBD1 (5 bases). The CDR3 totals 13 residues. V lost 3 bases, J lost 5 bases, and 14 bases lay in between. Germline V lookup: CDR1 DFQATT, CDR2 SNEGSKA (reference sequence). CDR3 sequence: CSASRSTRDEQYV. The CDR3 coding sequence is TGCAGTGCTAGTCGCTCGACCAGGGACGAGCAGTACGTC.